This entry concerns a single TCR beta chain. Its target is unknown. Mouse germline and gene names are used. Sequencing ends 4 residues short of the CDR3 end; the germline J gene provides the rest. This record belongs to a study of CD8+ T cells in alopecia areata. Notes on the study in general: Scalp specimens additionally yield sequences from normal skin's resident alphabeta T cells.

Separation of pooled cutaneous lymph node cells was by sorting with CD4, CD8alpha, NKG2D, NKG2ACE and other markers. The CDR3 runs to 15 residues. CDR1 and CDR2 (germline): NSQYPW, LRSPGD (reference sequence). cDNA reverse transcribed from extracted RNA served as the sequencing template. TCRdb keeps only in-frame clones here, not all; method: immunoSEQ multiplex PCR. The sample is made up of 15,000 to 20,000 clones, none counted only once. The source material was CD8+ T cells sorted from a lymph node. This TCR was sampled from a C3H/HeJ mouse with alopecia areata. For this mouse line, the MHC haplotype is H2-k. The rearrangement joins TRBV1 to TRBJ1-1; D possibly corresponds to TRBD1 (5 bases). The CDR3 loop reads CTCSASDWGVREVFF. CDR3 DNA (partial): TGCACCTGCAGTGCCTCTGACTGGGGGGTTCGA.